This T cell receptor beta chain was observed in a study of cytomegalovirus exposure and HLA in healthy donors. Study results and limitations: According to a later analysis, most TCR beta chains associated with CMV appeared HLA-restricted. Some TCR beta chains (more than 150 of them) were listed as cytomegalovirus-associated. Most of the TCR beta V segments (in an earlier analysis) were productive either about 90% or about 30% of the time.

The PCR employed 60 Vbeta primers together with 13 Jbeta primers. Authors' data handling: A later analysis counted 65 million to 95 million unique TCR beta chains, some 11 million shared. The method was immunoSEQ multiplex PCR; TCRdb's version includes in-frame clones alone and lacks a portion of them. That table is the source of V, J and clone size, and D and trimming were worked out from the DNA. The repertoire shows some 130,000 clones; the top ten hold around 1.6%. Germline V gene lookup returns CDR1 MDHEN and CDR2 SYDVKM. The CDR3 sequence is 14 residues long. Remarks on this clone: What it binds is not known. An end of the junction differs from the germline gene, which may be a read error.

The chain has TRBV28 and TRBJ2-7; D call uncertain. The TCR was taken from a woman in her forties in good health and CMV-seropositive. The sequenced sample was PBMCs. This chain's CDR3 is CASRAEQSPDWSRF. The DNA for the CDR3 is TGTGCCAGCAGGGCCGAACAGAGCCCCGATTGGTCCCGCTTC.